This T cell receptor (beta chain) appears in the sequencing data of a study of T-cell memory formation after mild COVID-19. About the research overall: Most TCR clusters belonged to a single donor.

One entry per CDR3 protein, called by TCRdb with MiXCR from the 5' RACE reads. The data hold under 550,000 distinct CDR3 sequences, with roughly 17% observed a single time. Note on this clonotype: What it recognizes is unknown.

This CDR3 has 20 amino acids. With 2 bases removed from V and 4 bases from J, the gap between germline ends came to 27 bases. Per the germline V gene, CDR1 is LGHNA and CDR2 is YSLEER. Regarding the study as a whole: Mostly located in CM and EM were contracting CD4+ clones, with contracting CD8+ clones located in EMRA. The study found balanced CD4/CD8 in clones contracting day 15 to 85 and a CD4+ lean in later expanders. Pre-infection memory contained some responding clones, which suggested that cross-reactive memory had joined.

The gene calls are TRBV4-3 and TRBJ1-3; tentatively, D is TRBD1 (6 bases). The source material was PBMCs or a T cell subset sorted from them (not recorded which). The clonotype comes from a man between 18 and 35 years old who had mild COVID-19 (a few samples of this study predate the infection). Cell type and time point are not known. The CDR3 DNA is TGCGCCAGCAGCCAATTACACCCCACGTTGATATCAGGGGTCGGAAACACCATATATTTT. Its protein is CASSQLHPTLISGVGNTIYF.